The 10 T cell receptor beta chains reported below all come from one sample, sequenced in a study of cytomegalovirus exposure and HLA in healthy donors (dated by TCRdb to about 2017). Library prep was done by the immunoSEQ multiplex PCR assay. A mixture of 60 forward primers for TCR Vbeta segments and 13 reverse primers for TCR Jbeta segments was used in the multiplex PCR. Not all clones reach the TCRdb copy of this immuneACCESS table, which keeps in-frame sequences only. Checked studies attribute under half of the gap to unresolved V genes and leave the rest unexplained. The sample has around 150,000 clones on record, approximately 80% of them singletons. About 12% of the sample is held by the ten biggest clonotypes. The sample taken for sequencing was PBMCs. Source of these receptors: a woman aged 45 to 65 in good health and CMV-seronegative.

V and J are TRBV20-1 and TRBJ2-1; D remains ambiguous. Trimming removed 5 bases at V and 3 bases at J, with 5 bases between. Germline CDR1 is DFQATT and CDR2 is SNEGSKA (reference sequence). The CDR3 extends over 11 amino acids. CDR3 sequence: CSASIYNEQFF. Here the CDR3 DNA reads TGCAGTGCTTCTATCTACAATGAGCAGTTCTTC.

The chain links TRBV6-5 to TRBJ2-1, with D perhaps matching TRBD1 (6 bases). CDR1 is MNHEY and CDR2 is SVGAGI in the germline V gene. Deletions cut 0 bases from V and 2 bases from J, with 11 bases between. The CDR3 has 16 residues. The CDR3 DNA reads TGTGCCAGCAGTTACTCGCCGTGGACAGCCTACAATGAGCAGTTCTTC. It yields the protein CASSYSPWTAYNEQFF.

The V and J genes are TRBV9 and TRBJ1-3; maybe TRBD1 (6 bases). Deletions cut 4 bases from V and 3 bases from J, with 14 bases between. CDR1 and CDR2 (germline): SGDLS, YYNGEE. The CDR3 totals 15 residues. The CDR3 spells CASSLGGVVGNTIYF. The CDR3 bases are TGTGCCAGCAGCCTAGGGGGGGTTGTTGGAAACACCATATATTTT.

V is TRBV30 and J is TRBJ2-7; a weak D match, TRBD2 (5 bases). Per the germline V gene, CDR1 is GTSNPN and CDR2 is SVGIG (reference sequence). The CDR3 length is 12 residues. V shed 0 bases and J shed 7 bases, with 10 bases lying between them. The CDR3 nucleotides are TGTGCCTGGAGTGTTGAGGGAGTTGAGCAGTACTTC. It translates to CAWSVEGVEQYF.

A single count supports this clone. The V and J genes are TRBV5-6 and TRBJ2-1; TRBD2 aligns across 11 bases. Germline-derived CDR1 and CDR2 are SGHDT and YYEEEE. V trimming: 4 bases; J trimming: 4 bases; junction bases outside the gene matches: 10. The CDR3 sequence is 17 residues long. The CDR3 coding sequence is TGTGCCAGCAGCAGAGGGACTAGCGGAGGGGGTTACAATGAGCAGTTCTTC. This translates into CASSRGTSGGGYNEQFF. The full variable domain, in which reference TRBV5-6 and TRBJ2-1 provide the parts outside the CDR3, is DAGVTQSPTHLIKTRGQQVTLRCSPKSGHDTVSWYQQALGQGPQFIFQYYEEEERQRGNFPDRFSGHQFPNYSSELNVNALLLGDSALYLCASSRGTSGGGYNEQFFGPGTRLTVL.

This chain connects TRBV28 to TRBJ1-1, with a possible D match to TRBD1 (5 bases). V gave up 0 bases and J gave up 3 bases, with 11 bases separating them. The CDR3 has 15 residues. CDR1 and CDR2 from the germline V gene are MDHEN and SYDVKM. The CDR3 reads CASSLWGGGDTEAFF. DNA for the CDR3: TGTGCCAGCAGTTTATGGGGCGGGGGGGACACTGAAGCTTTCTTT.

The chain combines TRBV15 with TRBJ2-7; a possible D gene is TRBD1 (6 bases). CDR1 is LNHNV and CDR2 is YYDKDF in the germline V gene (reference sequence). The CDR3 spans 15 residues. Trimming cost V 4 bases and J 2 bases, with 15 bases left between them. The CDR3 protein is CATSTSRGTTYEQYF. As DNA, the CDR3 is TGTGCCACCAGCACCTCAAGGGGGACAACCTACGAGCAGTACTTC.

The rearrangement links TRBV7-2 to TRBJ2-2; D unclear. Trimming stripped 0 bases from V and 13 bases from J, with 15 bases between. Germline-derived CDR1 and CDR2 are SGHTA and FQGNSA. The CDR3 covers 14 residues. CDR3: CASSLAADAPALFF. CDR3 nucleotides: TGTGCCAGCAGCTTAGCGGCAGATGCCCCTGCGCTGTTTTTT.

This clone was seen only a few times. The chain is built from TRBV7-2 and TRBJ1-3; D uncertain. The V end was cut by 5 bases, the J end by 3 bases, with 8 bases between. The V gene's germline CDR1 is SGHTA and CDR2 FQGNSA. This CDR3 comprises 13 residues. In nucleotides, the CDR3 is TGTGCCAGCAGCCCCCCACATGGAAACACCATATATTTT. Translated: CASSPPHGNTIYF.

The table lists this clone with a count of one. The rearrangement links TRBV21-1 to TRBJ2-2; the D call in the table, TRBD1, was not verified against the DNA. TRBV21-1 is a pseudogene segment. The CDR3 has 15 amino acids. CDR3 amino acids: CASSKQGYGTGELFF. Here the CDR3 DNA reads TGTGCCAGCAGCAAACAGGGGTATGGCACCGGGGAGCTGTTTTTT.